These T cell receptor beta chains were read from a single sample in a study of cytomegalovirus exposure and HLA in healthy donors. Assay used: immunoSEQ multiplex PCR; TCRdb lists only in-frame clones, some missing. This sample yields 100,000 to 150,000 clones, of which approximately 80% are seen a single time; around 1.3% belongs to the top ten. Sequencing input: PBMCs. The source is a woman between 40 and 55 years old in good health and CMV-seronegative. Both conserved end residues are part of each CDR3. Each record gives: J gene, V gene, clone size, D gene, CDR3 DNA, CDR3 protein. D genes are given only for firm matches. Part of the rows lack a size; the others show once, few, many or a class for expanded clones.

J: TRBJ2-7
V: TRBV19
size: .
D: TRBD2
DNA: TGTGCCAGTAGCCAGCGGGAGTCCTACGAGCAGTACTTC
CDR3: CASSQRESYEQYF

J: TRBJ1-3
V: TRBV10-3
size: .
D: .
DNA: TGTGCCATTCGACAGAGCTCTGGAAACACCATATATTTT
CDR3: CAIRQSSGNTIYF

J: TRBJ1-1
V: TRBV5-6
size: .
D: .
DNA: TGTGCCAGCAGCTTAGGACTGCAGCGGCACACTGAAGCTTTCTTT
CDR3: CASSLGLQRHTEAFF

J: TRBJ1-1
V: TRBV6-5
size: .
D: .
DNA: TGTGCCAGCAGTTACTCGAATTGGGGGGACACTGAAGCTTTCTTT
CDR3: CASSYSNWGDTEAFF

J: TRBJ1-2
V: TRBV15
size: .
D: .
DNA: TGTGCCACCAGCAGAGATCGAGCCTATGGCTACACCTTC
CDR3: CATSRDRAYGYTF

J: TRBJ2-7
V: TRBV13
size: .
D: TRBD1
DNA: TGTGCCAGCAGCCCCTTTCGGGACAGCCTATTCTACGAGCAGTACTTC
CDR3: CASSPFRDSLFYEQYF

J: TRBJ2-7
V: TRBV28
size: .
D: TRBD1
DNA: TGTGCCAGCAGAACCCCGGTGACAGGGCCCTACGAGCAGTACTTC
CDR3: CASRTPVTGPYEQYF

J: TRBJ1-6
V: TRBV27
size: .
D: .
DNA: TGTGCCAGCAGTTTACAGGGTAACCATAATTCACCCCTCCACTTT
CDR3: CASSLQGNHNSPLHF

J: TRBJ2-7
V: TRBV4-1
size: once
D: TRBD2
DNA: TGCGCCAGCAGCCAAGATAGGGCTAGCGGGGGTCAACGCTACGAGCAGTACTTC
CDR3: CASSQDRASGGQRYEQYF

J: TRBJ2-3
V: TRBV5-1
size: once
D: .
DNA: TGCGCCAGCAGCTTCGGCGGAGACACAGATACGCAGTATTTT
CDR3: CASSFGGDTDTQYF

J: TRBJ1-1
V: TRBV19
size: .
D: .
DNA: TGTGCCTCCTACCTACAGGGATACACTGAAGCTTTCTTT
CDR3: CASYLQGYTEAFF

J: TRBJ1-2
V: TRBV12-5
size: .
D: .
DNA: TGTGCTAGTGGTACCTTGGCGGGGAGTTATGGCTACACCTTC
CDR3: CASGTLAGSYGYTF

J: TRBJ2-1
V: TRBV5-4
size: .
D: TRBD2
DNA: TGTGCCAGCACCAGCGGGGGAGCGTACAATGAGCAGTTCTTC
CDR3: CASTSGGAYNEQFF

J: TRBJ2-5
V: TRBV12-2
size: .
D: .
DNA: TGTGCAAGTCGCTTAGAATTGGGTTTAGGGGTCCAAGAGACCCAGTACTTC
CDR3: CASRLELGLGVQETQYF

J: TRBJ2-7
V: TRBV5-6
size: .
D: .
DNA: TGTGCCAGCAGCTCCCTCGGGCGACTAACCTACGAGCAGTACTTC
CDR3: CASSSLGRLTYEQYF

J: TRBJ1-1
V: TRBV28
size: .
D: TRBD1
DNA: TGTGCCAGCAGTCCCAGGGTGGACAGGGCGGCCACTGAAGCTTTCTTT
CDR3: CASSPRVDRAATEAFF

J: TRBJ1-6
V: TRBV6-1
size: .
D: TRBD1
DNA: TGTGCCAGCAGTGAAGAAGGGACAGGGAGGCCACCCCTCCACTTT
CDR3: CASSEEGTGRPPLHF

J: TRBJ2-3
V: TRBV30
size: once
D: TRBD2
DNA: TGTGCCCAAGCGGGGTACACAGATACGCAGTATTTT
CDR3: CAQAGYTDTQYF

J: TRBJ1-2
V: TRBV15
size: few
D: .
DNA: TGTGCCACCTCCAGGGATCTCTATGGCTACACCTTC
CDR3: CATSRDLYGYTF

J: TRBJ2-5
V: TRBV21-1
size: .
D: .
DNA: TGTGCCACCACGGACAGTTGTCAAGAGACCCAGTACTTC
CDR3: CATTDSCQETQYF